The 32 T cell receptor beta chains listed next were all sequenced from one sample in a study of T-cell memory formation after mild COVID-19. TCRdb recomputed calls from the 5' RACE reads with MiXCR, one row per CDR3 protein. The sample yields hundreds of thousands of distinct CDR3 sequences, 7.5% to 9.5% seen once. The sequenced sample was PBMCs or a T cell subset sorted from them (not recorded which). The receptors stem from a young man who had mild COVID-19 (a few samples of this study predate the infection). Cell type and time point are not known.

This chain uses TRBV5-1 with TRBJ2-2; 15 nucleotides align to TRBD2. This CDR3 comprises 17 residues. Germline trimming cut 7 bases from V and 4 bases from J; bases unmatched to any gene: 8. The germline V gene encodes CDR1 SGHRS and CDR2 YFSETQ. CDR3 nucleotide sequence: TGCGCCAGCCAAGGACTAGCGGGGGGGCCACGCACCGGGGAGCTGTTTTTT. Amino acids: CASQGLAGGPRTGELFF.

Ten or more counts support this clonotype. The chain joins TRBV7-2 to TRBJ2-4; D gene unclear. There are 14 residues in the CDR3. Per the germline V gene, CDR1 is SGHTA and CDR2 is FQGNSA. Between the trimmed V and J ends, which lost 3 bases and 6 bases, there was a span of 12 bases. The CDR3 nucleotides are TGTGCCAGCAGCTTGGCCAGTCGGGTAAACATTCAGTACTTC. This encodes CASSLASRVNIQYF. Combining the CDR3 with reference TRBV7-2 and TRBJ2-4 gives the whole variable domain GAGVSQSPSNKVTEKGKDVELRCDPISGHTALYWYRQSLGQGLEFLIYFQGNSAPDKSGLPSDRFSAERTGGSVSTLTIQRTQQEDSAVYLCASSLASRVNIQYFGAGTRLSVL.

This sequence joins TRBV6-5 and TRBJ1-2; D is unclear. CDR3 length: 14 residues. The germline V gene encodes CDR1 MNHEY and CDR2 SVGAGI. Trimming left V 0 bases short and J 8 bases short, with 13 bases between. For the CDR3, the DNA is TGTGCCAGCAGTTACTCGTGGGATAGTCGGGGCTACACCTTC. Protein product: CASSYSWDSRGYTF.

This clonotype was detected only a few times. The chain has TRBV7-9 and TRBJ2-5; a possible D gene is TRBD2 (6 bases). CDR3 length: 16 residues. Trimming cost V 5 bases and J 3 bases, with 19 bases left between them. Per germline, CDR1 SEHNR and CDR2 FQNEAQ (reference sequence). The CDR3 protein is CASSETLAVGKETQYF. The CDR3 DNA sequence: TGTGCCAGCAGCGAGACCTTAGCGGTGGGGAAAGAGACCCAGTACTTC.

This clonotype was observed many times. The rearrangement links TRBV4-3 to TRBJ1-1; TRBD1 matches at 10 bases. CDR3 size: 14 residues. After removal of 4 bases from V and 3 bases from J, the junction contained 2 bases not matched to a gene. Germline V lookup: CDR1 LGHNA, CDR2 YSLEER. The CDR3 sequence: CASSRTGGDTEAFF. The CDR3 DNA follows: TGCGCCAGCAGCCGGACAGGGGGGGACACTGAAGCTTTCTTT.

This sequence joins TRBV20-1 and TRBJ1-2, with D tentatively TRBD1 (6 bases). Trimming cost V 1 base and J 3 bases, with 12 bases left between them. CDR1 and CDR2 (germline): DFQATT, SNEGSKA (reference sequence). This CDR3 region has 14 residues. The CDR3 region is CSARGQGLDYGYTF. The CDR3, as DNA: TGCAGTGCTAGAGGGCAGGGGTTAGACTATGGCTACACCTTC.

This clonotype was picked up many times. The V call is TRBV30, the J call TRBJ2-5; TRBD2 matches at 7 bases. Per germline, CDR1 GTSNPN and CDR2 SVGIG (reference sequence). This CDR3 region has 12 residues. Losses at the gene ends were 8 bases for V and 4 bases for J; bases not matched to a gene: 7. Written as DNA, the CDR3 is TGTGCCGGACGACTAGCAGCAGAGACCCAGTACTTC. Translating gives CAGRLAAETQYF.

This clonotype was detected only a few times. Here the CDR3 DNA reads TGTGCCACCAGTGACCCGAGCGGGGTCTATGGCTACACCTTC. As protein: CATSDPSGVYGYTF. The rearrangement links TRBV24-1 to TRBJ1-2, with D unclear. CDR1 is KGHDR, CDR2 SFDVKD, per germline. V was pared by 4 bases and J by 4 bases, with 12 bases between. The CDR3 has 14 residues.

The rearrangement uses TRBV20-1 and TRBJ2-3, with D possibly being TRBD1 (5 bases). This CDR3 has 14 residues. Germline values: CDR1 DFQATT, CDR2 SNEGSKA (reference sequence). Trimming stripped 6 bases from V and 2 bases from J, with 15 bases between. CDR3 coding DNA: TGCAGTGCCCCTAGACAGAGCTCCACAGATACGCAGTATTTT. Translation: CSAPRQSSTDTQYF.

The rearrangement joins TRBV6-2 or TRBV6-3 to TRBJ2-3; TRBD1 matches 7 bases. This CDR3 has 14 residues. V lost 5 bases, J lost 2 bases, and 4 bases stayed unmatched. CDR1 and CDR2 (germline): MNHEY, SVGEGT. Here the CDR3 DNA reads TGTGCCAGCAGTGGGGGACAGCTCACAGATACGCAGTATTTT. It is translated as CASSGGQLTDTQYF.

This clonotype was detected a few times. CDR3 protein: CSARGGLDHQPQHF. The CDR3 region has the DNA TGCAGTGCTAGAGGAGGCCTAGACCATCAGCCCCAGCATTTT. This rearrangement joins TRBV20-1 to TRBJ1-5; D ambiguous. The CDR3 length is 14 residues. CDR1 and CDR2 from the germline V gene are DFQATT and SNEGSKA (reference sequence). Trimming stripped 1 base from V and 5 bases from J, with 12 bases between.

The V and J genes are TRBV28 and TRBJ1-5, with D hard to call. The CDR3 loop spans 15 amino acids. Germline CDR1 is MDHEN and CDR2 is SYDVKM. V was cut by 6 bases and J by 2 bases, with 14 bases left in between. This chain's CDR3 is CASSLPRWGNQPQHF. For the CDR3, the DNA is TGTGCCAGCAGCCTCCCCCGTTGGGGCAATCAGCCCCAGCATTTT.

In this sample, this clonotype turned up many times. This chain joins TRBV4-3 and TRBJ2-7; D uncertain. This CDR3 has 14 residues. Trimming stripped 0 bases from V and 4 bases from J, with 10 bases between. The V gene's germline CDR1 is LGHNA and CDR2 YSLEER. Here the CDR3 reads CASSQDLGVYEQYF. The CDR3 DNA reads TGCGCCAGCAGCCAAGATCTGGGTGTTTACGAGCAGTACTTC.

This clonotype was counted at least ten times. The V gene is TRBV20-1, the J gene TRBJ2-3; unclear D gene. V was cut by 3 bases and J by 6 bases, with 13 bases left in between. The CDR3 is made up of 13 amino acids. CDR1 and CDR2 (germline): DFQATT, SNEGSKA (reference sequence). Here the CDR3 DNA reads TGCAGTGCTAGGCAGCTCTCCGGGGATACGCAGTATTTT. Its protein is CSARQLSGDTQYF.

This clonotype was seen ten or more times. This sequence joins TRBV9 and TRBJ1-1, with TRBD1 as a possible D gene (5 bases). The germline V gene has CDR1 SGDLS and CDR2 YYNGEE. The germline V and J ends were trimmed by 3 bases and 3 bases, with 9 bases remaining between them. The CDR3 has 13 residues. Written as DNA, the CDR3 is TGTGCCAGCAGCGGCAGGGCGGACACTGAAGCTTTCTTT. Translation gives CASSGRADTEAFF.

The chain joins TRBV5-1 to TRBJ1-1; maybe TRBD1 (5 bases). Germline CDR1 reads SGHRS; CDR2 reads YFSETQ. Trimming left V 3 bases short and J 2 bases short, with 11 bases between. This CDR3 has 14 amino acids. This chain's CDR3 is CASSYLDSNTEAFF. The CDR3 bases are TGCGCCAGCAGCTACCTTGACAGCAACACTGAAGCTTTCTTT.

J is TRBJ1-2 and V is TRBV24-1; no reliable D call. In germline, CDR1 is KGHDR, CDR2 SFDVKD. The CDR3 has 13 amino acids. V shed 5 bases and J shed 5 bases, with 11 bases lying between them. The CDR3 is CATSVGKGYGYTF. Written as DNA, the CDR3 is TGTGCCACCAGTGTCGGAAAGGGATATGGCTACACCTTC.

The chain has TRBV7-2 and TRBJ2-5; no reliable D call. CDR1 and CDR2 from the germline V gene are SGHTA and FQGNSA. V was clipped by 5 bases and J by 5 bases, with 9 bases between them. The CDR3 is made up of 12 amino acids. The CDR3, as DNA: TGTGCCAGCAGCACCGATTCGGAGACCCAGTACTTC. Its protein product is CASSTDSETQYF.

This clonotype came up a few times. A read error is likely, as this CDR3 ends without the conserved phenylalanine or tryptophan. It is unclear where the CDR3 begins or ends on the DNA, so no DNA is shown, and the CDR3 is as TCRdb lists it. The rearrangement links TRBV7-2 to TRBJ1-1; the D segment call TRBD1 is taken from the table without a DNA check. The CDR3 numbers 13 amino acids, ends counted. From germline, CDR1 is SGHTA and CDR2 FQGNSA. The CDR3 here is CASSLAGRQGASL.

V gene TRBV27 combines with J gene TRBJ1-6; possibly TRBD1 for D (5 bases). Deletions cut 6 bases from V and 7 bases from J, with 13 bases between. This CDR3 has 14 amino acids. The germline V gene encodes CDR1 MNHEY and CDR2 SMNVEV (reference sequence). The DNA for the CDR3 is TGTGCCAGCAGAATCCTCAAGGGGAATTCACCCCTCCACTTT. This sequence encodes CASRILKGNSPLHF.

This chain connects TRBV12-3 or TRBV12-4 to TRBJ2-7; no definite D call. This CDR3 contains 13 residues. Trimming pared 3 bases from V and 0 bases from J, leaving 6 bases between. CDR3 amino acids: CASSFEPSYEQYF. In nucleotides, the CDR3 is TGTGCCAGCAGTTTCGAACCCTCCTACGAGCAGTACTTC.

This clonotype was seen only a few times. The chain recombines TRBV9 with TRBJ2-1, with a tentative D call TRBD1 (6 bases). This CDR3 is 13 amino acids long. Germline-derived CDR1 and CDR2 are SGDLS and YYNGEE. The ends were cut back, 3 bases at V and 5 bases at J, with 9 bases in the middle. CDR3 in amino acids: CASSARQDNEQFF. Written as DNA, the CDR3 is TGTGCCAGCAGCGCTCGACAGGACAATGAGCAGTTCTTC.

This clonotype was recorded many times. The gene calls are TRBV9 and TRBJ2-3; tentative D call: TRBD2 (5 bases). This CDR3 is built from 14 residues. Germline V gene sequence: CDR1 SGDLS, CDR2 YYNGEE. V shed 2 bases and J shed 4 bases, with 11 bases lying between them. The CDR3 coding sequence is TGTGCCAGCAGCGTGAACGGGGTCTCAGATACGCAGTATTTT. Protein product: CASSVNGVSDTQYF.

This clonotype has a handful of counts. The J gene is TRBJ1-3, the V gene TRBV7-2; a possible D gene is TRBD1 (6 bases). This CDR3 spans 16 amino acids. Trimming cost V 5 bases and J 4 bases, with 18 bases left between them. The germline CDR1 and CDR2 sequences are SGHTA and FQGNSA. CDR3 region: CASSPHSGGQGNTIYF. The CDR3, as DNA: TGTGCCAGCAGCCCCCACAGTGGGGGGCAAGGAAACACCATATATTTT.

The sample holds a few counts of this clonotype. CDR3 sequence reads: CASSSGGEKLFF. In DNA, the CDR3 is TGTGCCAGCAGCTCAGGGGGCGAGAAACTGTTTTTT. V and J are TRBV12-3 or TRBV12-4 and TRBJ1-4; 8 nucleotides match TRBD1. With 6 bases clipped from V and 11 bases from J, the junction kept 5 bases outside the gene matches. The CDR3 contains 12 residues.

V usage is TRBV15 and J usage is TRBJ2-3, with TRBD2 matching over 9 bases. The CDR3 is 17 amino acids. Germline V lookup: CDR1 LNHNV, CDR2 YYDKDF (reference sequence). V was pared by 0 bases and J by 5 bases, with 9 bases of the junction left unmatched. CDR3 in amino acids: CATSRDRGGGARDTQYF. DNA for the CDR3: TGTGCCACCAGCAGAGATCGGGGCGGGGGGGCTAGAGATACGCAGTATTTT. Combining the CDR3 with reference TRBV15 and TRBJ2-3 gives the whole variable domain DAMVIQNPRYQVTQFGKPVTLSCSQTLNHNVMYWYQQKSSQAPKLLFHYYDKDFNNEADTPDNFQSRRPNTSFCFLDIRSPGLGDTAMYLCATSRDRGGGARDTQYFGPGTRLTVL.

The chain carries TRBV10-3 and TRBJ2-2, with TRBD1 identical over 7 bases. CDR3 size: 16 residues. Germline CDR1 is ENHRY and CDR2 is SYGVKD. The V segment lost 3 bases and the J segment 4 bases; nucleotides outside the gene matches: 8. The CDR3 coding sequence is TGTGCCATCAGTGAAGTAGGGGGCCGGTTCACCGGGGAGCTGTTTTTT. This encodes CAISEVGGRFTGELFF.

The chain combines TRBV5-1 with TRBJ2-1; possible D gene TRBD2, 5 bases. The germline gives CDR1 SGHRS, CDR2 YFSETQ. The V end was cut by 7 bases, the J end by 0 bases, with 14 bases between. The CDR3 runs 15 residues. CDR3 bases: TGCGCCAGCGTGGGAGACGCCGACTCCTACAATGAGCAGTTCTTC. It translates to CASVGDADSYNEQFF.

This clonotype was seen more than once but under ten times. The chain recombines TRBV20-1 with TRBJ2-7, with 9 nucleotides matching TRBD2. The CDR3 contains 13 residues. V shed 3 bases and J 2 bases; nucleotides not matched to a gene: 2. The germline CDR1 and CDR2 sequences are DFQATT and SNEGSKA (reference sequence). The CDR3 bases are TGCAGTGCTAGGCGGGGGGGGACCTACGAGCAGTACTTC. This encodes CSARRGGTYEQYF.

This clonotype was seen many times. The V and J genes are TRBV5-5 and TRBJ1-6; D is uncertain. The CDR3 runs to 14 residues. The V and J ends lost 2 bases and 7 bases respectively, with 10 bases between them. Germline loops: CDR1 SGHKS, CDR2 YYEKEE (reference sequence). This CDR3 reads CASSFVGPNSPLHF. The CDR3 DNA follows: TGTGCCAGCAGCTTTGTTGGACCGAATTCACCCCTCCACTTT.

This clonotype was seen only a few times. The genes are TRBV6-5 and TRBJ2-5; D call uncertain. V was pared by 5 bases and J by 4 bases, with 14 bases between. The CDR3 extends over 14 amino acids. CDR1 is MNHEY and CDR2 is SVGAGI in the germline V gene. The CDR3 DNA reads as TGTGCCAGCAGTCCAACCGATTTATTAGAGACCCAGTACTTC. As protein: CASSPTDLLETQYF.

The genes are TRBV10-3 and TRBJ2-7, with 7 positions matching TRBD1. Germline V CDR1 and CDR2: ENHRY, SYGVKD. The CDR3 extends over 14 amino acids. V lost 4 bases, J lost 4 bases, and 7 bases stayed unmatched. This chain's CDR3 is CAISGVGGYYEQYF. CDR3 coding DNA: TGTGCCATCAGTGGAGTAGGGGGCTATTACGAGCAGTACTTC.